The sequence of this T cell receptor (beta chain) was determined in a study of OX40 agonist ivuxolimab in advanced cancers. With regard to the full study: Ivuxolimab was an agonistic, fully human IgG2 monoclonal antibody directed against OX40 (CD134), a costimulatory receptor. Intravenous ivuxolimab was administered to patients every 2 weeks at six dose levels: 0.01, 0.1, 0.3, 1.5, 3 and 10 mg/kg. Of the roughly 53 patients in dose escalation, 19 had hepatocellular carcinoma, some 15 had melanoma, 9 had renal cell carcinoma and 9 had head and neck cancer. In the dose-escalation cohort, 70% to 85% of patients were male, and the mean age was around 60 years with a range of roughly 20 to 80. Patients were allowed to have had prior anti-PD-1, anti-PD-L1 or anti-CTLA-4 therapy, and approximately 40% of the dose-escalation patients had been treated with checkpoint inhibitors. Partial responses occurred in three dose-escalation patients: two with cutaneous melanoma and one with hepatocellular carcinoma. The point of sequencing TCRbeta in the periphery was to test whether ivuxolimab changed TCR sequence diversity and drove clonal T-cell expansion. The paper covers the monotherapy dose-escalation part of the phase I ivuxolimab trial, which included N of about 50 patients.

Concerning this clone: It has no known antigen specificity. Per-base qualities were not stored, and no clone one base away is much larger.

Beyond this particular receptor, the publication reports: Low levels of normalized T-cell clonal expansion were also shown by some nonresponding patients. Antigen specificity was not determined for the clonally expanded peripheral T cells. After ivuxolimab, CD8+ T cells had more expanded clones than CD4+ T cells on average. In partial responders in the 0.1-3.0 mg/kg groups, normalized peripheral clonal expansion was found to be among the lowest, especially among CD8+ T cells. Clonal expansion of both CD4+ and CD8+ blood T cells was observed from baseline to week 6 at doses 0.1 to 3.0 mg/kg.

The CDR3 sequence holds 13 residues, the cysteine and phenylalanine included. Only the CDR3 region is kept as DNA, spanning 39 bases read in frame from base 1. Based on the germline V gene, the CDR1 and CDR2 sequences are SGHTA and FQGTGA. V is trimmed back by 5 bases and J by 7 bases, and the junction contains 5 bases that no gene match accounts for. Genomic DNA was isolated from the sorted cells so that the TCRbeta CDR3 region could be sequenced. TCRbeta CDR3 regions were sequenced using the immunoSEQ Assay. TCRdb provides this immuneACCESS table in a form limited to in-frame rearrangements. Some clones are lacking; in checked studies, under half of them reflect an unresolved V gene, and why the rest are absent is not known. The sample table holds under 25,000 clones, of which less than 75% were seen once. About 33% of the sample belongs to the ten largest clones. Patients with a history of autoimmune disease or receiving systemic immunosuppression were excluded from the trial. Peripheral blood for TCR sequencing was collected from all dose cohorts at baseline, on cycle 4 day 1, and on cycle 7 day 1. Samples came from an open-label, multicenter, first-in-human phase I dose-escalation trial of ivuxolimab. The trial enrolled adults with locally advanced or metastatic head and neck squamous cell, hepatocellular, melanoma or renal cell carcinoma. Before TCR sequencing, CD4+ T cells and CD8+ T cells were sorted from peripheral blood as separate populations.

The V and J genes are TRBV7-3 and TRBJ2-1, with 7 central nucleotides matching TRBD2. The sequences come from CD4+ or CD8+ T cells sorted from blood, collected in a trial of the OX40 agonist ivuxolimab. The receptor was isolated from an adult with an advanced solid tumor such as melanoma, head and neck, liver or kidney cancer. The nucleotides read TGTGCCAGCAGCCCCACCGGGGGGAATGAGCAGTTCTTC. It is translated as CASSPTGGNEQFF.